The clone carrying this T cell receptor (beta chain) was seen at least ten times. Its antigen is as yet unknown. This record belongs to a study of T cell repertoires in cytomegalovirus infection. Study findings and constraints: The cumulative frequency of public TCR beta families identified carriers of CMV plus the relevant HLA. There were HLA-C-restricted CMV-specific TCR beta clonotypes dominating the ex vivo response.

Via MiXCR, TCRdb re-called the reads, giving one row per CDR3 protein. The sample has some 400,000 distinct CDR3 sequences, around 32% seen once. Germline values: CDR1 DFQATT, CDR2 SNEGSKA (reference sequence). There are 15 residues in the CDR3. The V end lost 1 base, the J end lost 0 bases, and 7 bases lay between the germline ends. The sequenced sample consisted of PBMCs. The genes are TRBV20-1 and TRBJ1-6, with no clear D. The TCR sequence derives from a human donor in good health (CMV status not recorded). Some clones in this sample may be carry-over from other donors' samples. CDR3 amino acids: CSARVGSSYNSPLHF. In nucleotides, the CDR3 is TGCAGTGCTAGAGTTGGGAGCTCCTATAATTCACCCCTCCACTTT.